This T cell receptor beta chain was retrieved from a study of control samples from healthy donors and cancer patients. V was pared by 6 bases and J by 4 bases, with 18 bases between. This CDR3 region has 16 residues. Germline-derived CDR1 and CDR2 are LGHDT and YNNKEL (reference sequence). Profiled with immunoSEQ multiplex PCR; TCRdb holds only in-frame clones, not every one. This repertoire shows about 150,000 clones, just over 85% found once; its top ten account for roughly 1.7%. The clonotype was recovered from a man between 18 and 35 years old in good health. Sequences were obtained from blood. The V gene is TRBV3-1 (or the pseudogene TRBV3-2), the J gene TRBJ1-4; TRBD1 might be the D (6 bases). In DNA form, the CDR3 reads TGTGCCAGCAGTCGTCGTTACGACAGGTATAATGAAAAACTGTTTTTT. It translates to CASSRRYDRYNEKLFF.